The sequence of this T cell receptor beta chain was determined in a study of T cell responses to AZD1222 COVID-19 vaccine. Findings of the study overall: White British ancestry dominated among donors, who included more females, and clonal diversity was possibly underestimated.

As to this clone: Its antigen remains unidentified.

Profiling relied on immunoSEQ multiplex PCR, and the TCRdb table lists in-frame clones only, not all of them. This repertoire shows 130,000 or so clones, roughly 90% found once; its top ten account for about 6%. The specimen was peripheral blood, collected on day 0 of AZD1222 vaccination. The TCR sequence derives from an adult in good health.

The CDR3 DNA is TGTGCCAGTAGTATTCGGGGGGGCAGGGAGACCCAGTACTTC. Translation: CASSIRGGRETQYF. The rearrangement uses TRBV19 and TRBJ2-5, with 8 nucleotides matching TRBD2. Germline-derived CDR1 and CDR2 are LNHDA and SQIVND (reference sequence). The CDR3 has 14 residues. With 3 bases clipped from V and 5 bases from J, the junction kept 5 bases outside the gene matches.